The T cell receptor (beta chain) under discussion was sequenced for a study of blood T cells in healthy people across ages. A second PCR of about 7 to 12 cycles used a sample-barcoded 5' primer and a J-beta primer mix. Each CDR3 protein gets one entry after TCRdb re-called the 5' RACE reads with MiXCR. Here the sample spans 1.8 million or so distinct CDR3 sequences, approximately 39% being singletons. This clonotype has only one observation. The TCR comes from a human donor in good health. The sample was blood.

The CDR3 DNA sequence: TGTGCCAGCAGTGAGACTAGCGGGGTGAATGAGCAGTTCTTC. Its translation: CASSETSGVNEQFF. The V gene is TRBV2, the J gene TRBJ2-1; 11 positions agree with TRBD2. The CDR3 extends over 14 amino acids. The germline gives CDR1 SNHLY, CDR2 FYNNEI. Germline trimming cut 3 bases from V and 7 bases from J; bases unmatched to any gene: 2.